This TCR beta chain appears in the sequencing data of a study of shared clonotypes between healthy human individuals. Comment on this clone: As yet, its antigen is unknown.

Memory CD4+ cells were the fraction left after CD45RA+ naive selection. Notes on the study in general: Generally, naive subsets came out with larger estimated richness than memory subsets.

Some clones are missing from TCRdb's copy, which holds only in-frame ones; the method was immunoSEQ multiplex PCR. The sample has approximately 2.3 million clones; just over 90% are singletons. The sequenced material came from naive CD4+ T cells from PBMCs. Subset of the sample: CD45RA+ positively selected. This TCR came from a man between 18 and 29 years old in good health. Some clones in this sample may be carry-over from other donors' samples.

The DNA for the CDR3 is TGTGCCAGCAGTTCCCACTCGTTCTACGAGCAGTACTTC. It encodes CASSSHSFYEQYF. The chain links TRBV2 to TRBJ2-7; no definite D call. V lost 5 bases and J lost 3, with 11 bases in between. CDR3 length equals 13 residues. Germline V gives CDR1 SNHLY, CDR2 FYNNEI. The whole variable domain, remainder taken from reference TRBV2 and TRBJ2-7, is EPEVTQTPSHQVTQMGQEVILRCVPISNHLYFYWYRQILGQKVEFLVSFYNNEISEKSEIFDDQFSVERPDGSNFTLKIRSTKLEDSAMYFCASSSHSFYEQYFGPGTRLTVT.